This entry describes one TCR beta chain. This record comes from a study of control samples from healthy donors and cancer patients. Sequenced by immunoSEQ multiplex PCR; TCRdb stores in-frame clones only, minus some. Of 130,000 to 150,000 clones in the sample, approximately 92% were seen once. V lost 0 bases, J lost 4 bases, and 3 bases lay in between. This CDR3 is 11 amino acids long. Germline V gene lookup returns CDR1 SQVTM and CDR2 ANQGSEA. Sequenced: blood. This TCR was sampled from a man aged 25 to 40 in good health. The chain couples TRBV29-1 to TRBJ1-2; D is unresolved. In DNA, the CDR3 is TGCAGCGTTGAAGATCCCTATGGCTACACCTTC. Its translation is CSVEDPYGYTF.